This T cell receptor beta chain was profiled in a study of blood T cells in healthy people across ages. A J-beta primer mix and a sample-barcoded 5' primer were used in a second PCR of about 6 to 12 cycles. One entry per CDR3 protein results from TCRdb running MiXCR on the 5' RACE reads. The sample consists of more than 700,000 distinct CDR3 sequences, 40% to 65% of them appearing once. V was pared by 3 bases and J by 2 bases, with 9 bases of the junction left unmatched. This CDR3 region has 16 residues. Germline CDR1 is SGHRS and CDR2 is YFSETQ. The rearrangement joins TRBV5-1 to TRBJ2-7; 9 bases align to TRBD2. The source material was blood. This TCR was recovered from a man of 80 years or more in good health. CDR3 nucleotide sequence: TGCGCCAGCAGCTGGGGGGTAGCGGGAGCGGCCTACGAGCAGTACTTC. Amino acids: CASSWGVAGAAYEQYF.